The source of this T cell receptor (beta chain) is a study of regulatory T cells in long-lasting Graves disease. Study in general: For a period under 3 months, newly diagnosed Graves' patients had taken antithyroid drugs.

This clonotype came up many times. The antigen is not known. Time point specified: newly diagnosed GD, antithyroid drugs for less than 3 months. Scientists built the TCR library using RNA that was extracted from PBMCs. For TCR beta, libraries came from iRepertoire HTBI primers and Arm-PCR of CDR3 regions. TCRdb re-derived calls from the multiplex PCR reads in MiXCR, one entry per CDR3 protein. The profile covers about 300,000 distinct CDR3 sequences, with about 20% appearing a single time and about 40% taken by the ten largest. Per the germline V gene, CDR1 is MDHEN and CDR2 is SYDVKM. CDR3 length equals 14 residues. V lost 6 bases, J lost 2 bases, and 14 bases lay in between. Study findings and constraints: Graves' patients with persistent disease showed TCR diversity lower than patients newly diagnosed. The study found persistent patients shared more public clonotypes (2,741) than new patients (about 1,000).

This clonotype was sampled from a female donor with Graves disease. The chain employs TRBV28 and TRBJ2-7; a weak D match, TRBD2 (6 bases). The sample consisted of peripheral blood mononuclear cells (PBMCs), taken at new diagnosis, from a patient treated with antithyroid drugs. CDR3 residues: CASSELAGPYEQYF. The CDR3 DNA follows: TGTGCCAGCAGCGAACTAGCCGGACCCTACGAGCAGTACTTC.